This TCR beta chain emerged from a study of shared clonotypes between healthy human individuals. Study context: CD4 naive and CD4 memory each took three plates per donor, while CD8 naive took two and CD8 memory one.

At the deep level, the assay was run. Clones were sequenced by immunoSEQ multiplex PCR, and TCRdb holds only the in-frame ones, with some missing. This sample has about 600,000 clones, with less than 98% found just once. The germline V gene encodes CDR1 MNHNS and CDR2 SASEGT. The CDR3 has 15 amino acids. With V trimmed by 4 bases and J by 0 bases, 5 bases remained unmatched. CD45RA-negative memory and CD45RA+ naive subsets were split from the CD4+ cells. The origin of this receptor is a woman under 40 in good health. The chain joins TRBV6-1 to TRBJ1-1, with TRBD1 matching 7 bases. Sequenced: naive CD4+ T cells sorted from blood. As to subset: CD45RA+ positively selected. The CDR3 nucleotides are TGTGCCAGCAGTGTCCGACAGGGTCTGAACACTGAAGCTTTCTTT. Translated, it gives CASSVRQGLNTEAFF.